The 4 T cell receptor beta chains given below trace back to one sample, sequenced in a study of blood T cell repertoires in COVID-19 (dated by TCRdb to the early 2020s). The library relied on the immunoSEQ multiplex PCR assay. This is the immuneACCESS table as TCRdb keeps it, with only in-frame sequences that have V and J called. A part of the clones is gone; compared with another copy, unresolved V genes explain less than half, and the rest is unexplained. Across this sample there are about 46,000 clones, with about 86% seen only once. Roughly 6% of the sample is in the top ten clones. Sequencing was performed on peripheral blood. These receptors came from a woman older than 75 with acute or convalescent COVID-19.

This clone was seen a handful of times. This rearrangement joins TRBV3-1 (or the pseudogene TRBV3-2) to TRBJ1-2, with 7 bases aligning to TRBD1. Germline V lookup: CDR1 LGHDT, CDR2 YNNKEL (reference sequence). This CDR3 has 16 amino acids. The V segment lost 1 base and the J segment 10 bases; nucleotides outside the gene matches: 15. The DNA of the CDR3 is TGTGCCAGCAGCCAAGTACAGGGGCGGACCCGCTCTCTCTACACCTTC. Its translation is CASSQVQGRTRSLYTF.

The CDR3 DNA is TGTGCCAGCAGCCAAGCGGCAGGGGCAACTAATGAAAAACTGTTTTTT. It codes for CASSQAAGATNEKLFF. J is TRBJ1-4 and V is TRBV3-1 (or the pseudogene TRBV3-2); weak D call: TRBD1 (6 bases). The length of the CDR3 is 16 residues. Trimming took 1 base from V and 0 from J, leaving 9 bases between them. CDR1 is LGHDT and CDR2 is YNNKEL in the germline V gene (reference sequence).

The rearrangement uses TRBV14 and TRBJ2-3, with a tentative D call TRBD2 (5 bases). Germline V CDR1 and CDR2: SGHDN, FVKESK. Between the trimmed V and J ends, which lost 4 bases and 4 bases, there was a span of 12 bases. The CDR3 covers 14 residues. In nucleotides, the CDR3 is TGTGCCAGCAGCCCTCGGACTCGCGCAGATACGCAGTATTTT. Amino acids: CASSPRTRADTQYF.

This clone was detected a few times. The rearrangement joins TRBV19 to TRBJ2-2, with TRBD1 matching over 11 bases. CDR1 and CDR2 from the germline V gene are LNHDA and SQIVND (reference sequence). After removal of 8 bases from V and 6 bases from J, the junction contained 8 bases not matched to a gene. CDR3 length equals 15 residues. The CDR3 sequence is CASLTGTGGAGELFF. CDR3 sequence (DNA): TGTGCCAGTCTGACTGGGACAGGGGGAGCCGGGGAGCTGTTTTTT.